Following are 22 T cell receptor beta chains from one sample sequenced in a study of T cells in Graves' hyperthyroidism and ophthalmopathy. The TCR beta CDR3 regions underwent amplification using RNA transcripts as the source. In the first-round RT-PCR of the TCR CDR3, the HTBI primer set was used. TCRdb re-analysed the multiplex PCR reads in MiXCR, keeping a single row per CDR3 protein. This sample has 300,000 to 450,000 distinct CDR3 sequences, with over 11% found just once. The sequencing sample was made of blood. The source of these receptors is a woman aged 60-70 years with Graves' hyperthyroidism.

This clonotype showed up many times. This chain's CDR3 is CASSVWGSTDTQYF. DNA of the CDR3: TGTGCCAGCAGTGTTTGGGGGAGCACAGATACGCAGTATTTT. The chain recombines TRBV2 with TRBJ2-3, with D perhaps assigned TRBD1 or TRBD2 (5 bases each). CDR1 and CDR2 from the germline V gene are SNHLY and FYNNEI. The CDR3 covers 14 residues. V was trimmed by 4 bases and J by 0 bases, leaving 8 bases between them.

There are many counts of this clonotype. The rearrangement joins TRBV6-1 to TRBJ2-1, with 15 bases lining up with TRBD2. Germline lookup yields CDR1 MNHNS and CDR2 SASEGT. The CDR3 spans 18 residues. J lost 0 bases, V lost 7 bases, and 7 bases had no gene match. The CDR3 protein is CASKGTSGRSSSYNEQFF. The CDR3 DNA reads as TGTGCCAGCAAGGGGACTAGCGGGAGGTCGAGCTCCTACAATGAGCAGTTCTTC.

This clonotype was counted only a few times. The gene calls are TRBV10-3 and TRBJ1-1; the D gene is possibly TRBD1 (6 bases). The CDR3 consists of 15 residues. The V end was cut by 4 bases, the J end by 1 base, with 13 bases between. Germline V gene sequence: CDR1 ENHRY, CDR2 SYGVKD. CDR3 sequence: CAISGVPGANTEAFF. CDR3 sequence (DNA): TGTGCCATCAGTGGTGTTCCGGGGGCGAACACTGAAGCTTTCTTT.

This clonotype was picked up many times. This chain connects TRBV6-1 to TRBJ1-2, with D possibly matching TRBD1 (5 bases). V lost 7 bases and J 6 bases, leaving 15 bases between the germline ends. The germline gives CDR1 MNHNS, CDR2 SASEGT. The CDR3 covers 13 residues. The CDR3 region is CASTSTGTHGYTF. The CDR3 coding sequence is TGTGCCAGCACCTCAACCGGGACGCATGGCTACACCTTC.

The chain carries TRBV4-1 and TRBJ2-7; D is perhaps TRBD1 or TRBD2 (5 bases each). The germline CDR1 and CDR2 sequences are MGHRA and YSYEKL. V lost 5 bases to trimming and J lost 6 bases, with 11 bases between them. The CDR3 extends over 12 amino acids. The CDR3 protein is CASSAWGFEQYF. For the CDR3, the DNA is TGCGCCAGCAGCGCCTGGGGGTTCGAGCAGTACTTC.

J is TRBJ2-1 and V is TRBV12-5, with D possibly matching TRBD2 (6 bases). CDR1 is LGHNT and CDR2 is FRNRAP in the germline V gene. The CDR3 length is 17 residues. V was cut by 0 bases and J by 3 bases, with 15 bases left in between. This chain's CDR3 is CASGLVRGRDYYNEQFF. The CDR3 nucleotides read TGTGCTAGTGGTTTGGTACGTGGGCGGGATTACTACAATGAGCAGTTCTTC.

This clonotype was seen ten or more times. The chain links TRBV11-3 to TRBJ2-5; possibly TRBD1 for D (5 bases). CDR3 length equals 15 residues. V shed 2 bases and J shed 7 bases, with 17 bases lying between them. Germline loops: CDR1 SGHNT, CDR2 YENEEA. This chain's CDR3 is CASSLRGTPKGTQYF. The CDR3, as DNA: TGTGCCAGCAGCTTAAGGGGAACACCAAAGGGGACCCAGTACTTC.

This clonotype was recorded once. The V and J genes are TRBV5-1 and TRBJ2-1; 9 bases align to TRBD1. Germline lookup yields CDR1 SGHRS and CDR2 YFSETQ. The CDR3 spans 14 residues. Trimming took 7 bases from V and 8 from J; bases not matched to a gene: 10. This chain's CDR3 is CASRRQGGVDEQFF. In DNA form, the CDR3 reads TGCGCCAGCCGTCGACAGGGGGGGGTGGATGAGCAGTTCTTC.

In this sample, this clonotype turned up many times. The chain recombines TRBV7-9 with TRBJ2-5, with D hard to call. There are 14 residues in the CDR3. Germline assignment: CDR1 SEHNR and CDR2 FQNEAQ (reference sequence). V was pared by 3 bases and J by 1 base, with 9 bases between. As DNA, the CDR3 is TGTGCCAGCAGCTTCTTGGCTAGCCAAGAGACCCAGTACTTC. Its translation is CASSFLASQETQYF.

This clonotype was recorded many times. This rearrangement joins TRBV7-3 to TRBJ2-1; the D gene is possibly TRBD1 (5 bases). The V and J ends lost 4 bases and 8 bases respectively, with 15 bases between them. This CDR3 is 14 amino acids long. CDR1 is SGHTA and CDR2 is FQGTGA in the germline V gene. CDR3 DNA: TGTGCCAGCAGCTCCCATATCGACAGCGATGAGCAGTTCTTC. Its translation is CASSSHIDSDEQFF.

Regarding this clonotype: A much larger clonotype is one base distant, so this may be a read error. The genes are TRBV14 and TRBJ2-7, with D tentatively TRBD2 (7 bases). This CDR3 region has 14 residues. Germline V gives CDR1 SGHDN, CDR2 FVKESK. This chain's CDR3 is CASNDGGPAYEQYF. The CDR3 DNA follows: TGCGCCAGCAACGACGGGGGGCCCGCCTACGAGCAGTACTTC.

The CDR3 DNA sequence: TGCGCCAGCAGCCAAGGTAAAGGGTTAGTGCTGACTGAAGCTTTCTTT. This gives the protein CASSQGKGLVLTEAFF. The chain joins TRBV4-1 to TRBJ1-1, with no clear D. Trimming removed 1 base from V and 5 bases from J, with 17 bases in between. Germline-derived CDR1 and CDR2 are MGHRA and YSYEKL. This CDR3 has 16 residues.

This clonotype was observed at least ten times. The chain recombines TRBV6-6 with TRBJ2-1; TRBD1 is a possible D gene (6 bases). The V end was cut by 0 bases, the J end by 5 bases, with 8 bases between. Germline lookup yields CDR1 MNHNY and CDR2 SVGAGI (reference sequence). The CDR3 extends over 14 amino acids. CDR3 sequence (DNA): TGTGCCAGCAGTTACTCGTACAGGGACAATGAGCAGTTCTTC. This codes for CASSYSYRDNEQFF.

There are many counts of this clonotype. The CDR3 coding sequence is TGTGCCAGCAACCGCCCAGGGGTCCGGAGCTCCTACAATGAGCAGTTCTTC. Translating it yields CASNRPGVRSSYNEQFF. The chain joins TRBV6-1 to TRBJ2-1; tentatively, D is TRBD1 (6 bases). The germline V gene has CDR1 MNHNS and CDR2 SASEGT. The CDR3 consists of 17 residues. Trimming cost V 7 bases and J 0 bases, with 19 bases left between them.

This clonotype was counted ten times or more. The chain joins TRBV20-1 to TRBJ2-1; D is ambiguous. Trimming cost V 4 bases and J 6 bases, with 13 bases left between them. Germline V gene lookup returns CDR1 DFQATT and CDR2 SNEGSKA (reference sequence). CDR3 length: 13 amino acids. CDR3 bases: TGCAGTGCTAACCAAGAGTTGGGCAATGAGCAGTTCTTC. Translation gives CSANQELGNEQFF.

This clonotype showed up just a few times. V is TRBV27 and J is TRBJ1-3, with 7 bases that match TRBD1. Trimming at V came to 5 bases and at J to 1 base, leaving 8 bases not matched to a gene. CDR1 and CDR2 (germline): MNHEY, SMNVEV (reference sequence). This CDR3 contains 16 residues. CDR3 residues: CASSALCRGSGNTIYF. CDR3 bases: TGTGCCAGCAGTGCCCTGTGCAGGGGGTCTGGAAACACCATATATTTT.

This clonotype was picked up many times. The CDR3 nucleotides are TGTGCCAGCAGCTTAGCCGACTCCCAGAACACTGAAGCTTTCTTT. Amino acid sequence: CASSLADSQNTEAFF. This chain links TRBV11-3 with TRBJ1-1; no reliable D call. Trimming took 1 base from V and 1 from J, leaving 10 bases between them. From germline, CDR1 is SGHNT and CDR2 YENEEA. The CDR3 is 15 residues long. Full variable domain (missing parts from reference TRBV11-3 and TRBJ1-1): EAGVVQSPRYKIIEKKQPVAFWCNPISGHNTLYWYLQNLGQGPELLIRYENEEAVDDSQLPKDRFSAERLKGVDSTLKIQPAELGDSAVYLCASSLADSQNTEAFFGQGTRLTVV.

This clonotype was detected ten times or more. The chain employs TRBV6-1 and TRBJ2-3; possible D gene TRBD1, 6 bases. V dropped 7 bases and J dropped 4 bases, with 12 bases sitting between them. This CDR3 spans 13 amino acids. Per the germline V gene, CDR1 is MNHNS and CDR2 is SASEGT. The chain's CDR3 is CASTPPGADTQYF. CDR3 nucleotides: TGTGCCAGCACTCCACCAGGGGCAGATACGCAGTATTTT.

This clonotype was detected a few times. This chain uses TRBV7-9 with TRBJ2-1; perhaps TRBD1 as D (5 bases). The CDR3 runs to 18 residues. V was cut by 3 bases and J by 0 bases, with 18 bases left in between. Germline CDR1 and CDR2: SEHNR and FQNEAQ (reference sequence). CDR3 sequence: CASSFSQGRSSSYNEQFF. The CDR3 bases are TGTGCCAGCAGCTTCTCTCAGGGTAGAAGTAGCTCCTACAATGAGCAGTTCTTC.

The chain combines TRBV11-2 with TRBJ2-5; D is possibly TRBD2 (5 bases). The CDR3 covers 16 residues. Germline assignment: CDR1 SGHAT and CDR2 FQNNGV. Deletions cut 0 bases from V and 5 bases from J, with 16 bases between. The CDR3 DNA is TGTGCCAGCAGCTTAGAGGTTGGAGCGGTGATGGAGACCCAGTACTTC. Translation gives CASSLEVGAVMETQYF.

In its sample, this clonotype was seen many times. V and J are TRBV5-1 and TRBJ2-7; a possible D gene is TRBD1 (6 bases). From germline, CDR1 is SGHRS and CDR2 YFSETQ. Deletions cut 6 bases from V and 3 bases from J, with 13 bases between. CDR3 length: 13 residues. The CDR3 bases are TGCGCCAGCATGGGTACAGGGTACTACGAGCAGTACTTC. Amino acid sequence: CASMGTGYYEQYF.

The chain employs TRBV11-3 and TRBJ2-2; 8 bases match TRBD1. CDR3 size: 15 residues. V lost 4 bases, J lost 4 bases, and 5 bases stayed unmatched. The germline V gene encodes CDR1 SGHNT and CDR2 YENEEA. The CDR3 coding sequence is TGTGCCAGCAGCTATCGGACAGGGAGCACCGGGGAGCTGTTTTTT. Translating gives CASSYRTGSTGELFF.